A selection of T cell receptor beta chains follows, all from one sample in a study of T cell changes during pregnancy in multiple sclerosis. Generated by immunoSEQ multiplex PCR, the TCRdb table keeps only in-frame clones and is missing some. The sample shows 74,000 or so clones, roughly 92% of them seen only once. Sequencing was performed on CD4+ T cells from peripheral blood mononuclear cells, taken before pregnancy. These receptors all come from a female donor with multiple sclerosis, enrolled in a pregnancy study. Both conserved end residues are part of each CDR3. D genes are given only for firm matches. A clone size is listed for some rows: how often the clone was seen (once, few, many), or a class if it is expanded.

size: NA
J: TRBJ1-5
D: NA
V: TRBV6-1
DNA: TGTGCCAGCAGTGTAGGCAGGGGCAATCAGCCCCAGCATTTT
CDR3: CASSVGRGNQPQHF

size: once
J: TRBJ2-3
D: TRBD1
V: TRBV13
DNA: TGTGCCAGCAGCTTAGGTGGGACAGGGTCAGATACGCAGTATTTT
CDR3: CASSLGGTGSDTQYF

size: NA
J: TRBJ1-6
D: NA
V: TRBV5-1
DNA: TGCGCCAGCAGCTTGGGTGGGCAAGCTCGGAATTCACCCCTCCACTTT
CDR3: CASSLGGQARNSPLHF

size: NA
J: TRBJ2-7
D: NA
V: TRBV27
DNA: TGTGCCAGCAGTTTACTAGGGGGGGATGCCTACGAGCAGTACTTC
CDR3: CASSLLGGDAYEQYF

size: NA
J: TRBJ1-1
D: NA
V: TRBV7-9
DNA: TGTGCCAGCAGCCCCCGACAGGTGGGGAACACTGAAGCTTTCTTT
CDR3: CASSPRQVGNTEAFF

size: once
J: TRBJ1-2
D: TRBD1
V: TRBV19
DNA: TGTGCCAGTAAACCCAATTCCGGGACAGAGTATGGCTACACCTTC
CDR3: CASKPNSGTEYGYTF

size: NA
J: TRBJ2-7
D: TRBD1
V: TRBV6-6
DNA: TGTGCCAGCAGTTTTACGTCACAGGGGAATAGGGTCGAGCAGTACTTC
CDR3: CASSFTSQGNRVEQYF

size: NA
J: TRBJ1-5
D: NA
V: TRBV28
DNA: TGTGCCACCATAAACGGGGGTGGCAATCAGCCCCAGCATTTT
CDR3: CATINGGGNQPQHF

size: NA
J: TRBJ1-2
D: NA
V: TRBV20-1
DNA: TGCAGTGTTTTCGGTCCTCATGGCTACACCTTC
CDR3: CSVFGPHGYTF

size: NA
J: TRBJ2-2
D: TRBD2
V: TRBV2
DNA: TGTGCCAGCAGGCTGGGGAGGGGTACCGGGGAGCTGTTTTTT
CDR3: CASRLGRGTGELFF

size: NA
J: TRBJ1-4
D: TRBD1
V: TRBV5-1
DNA: TGCGCCAGCAGCCCCGGACAGGGCTCCACTAATGAAAAACTGTTTTTT
CDR3: CASSPGQGSTNEKLFF

size: NA
J: TRBJ2-1
D: TRBD2
V: TRBV28
DNA: TGTGCCAGCAGCTCCTTGTCCCTTACGGGAGGGATGTACAATGAGCAGTTCTTC
CDR3: CASSSLSLTGGMYNEQFF

size: NA
J: TRBJ1-1
D: NA
V: TRBV6-1
DNA: TGTGCCAGCAGTGAACCCTCGGACAGGAACACTGAAGCTTTCTTT
CDR3: CASSEPSDRNTEAFF

size: NA
J: TRBJ1-1
D: TRBD1
V: TRBV10-3
DNA: TGTGCCATCAGTGAGAGGGGGACAGAACTCACTGAAGCTTTCTTT
CDR3: CAISERGTELTEAFF

size: once
J: TRBJ2-3
D: TRBD2
V: TRBV14
DNA: TGTGCCAGCAGCCAAATTCCGCCGACTAGCCAAGGCACAGATACGCAGTATTTT
CDR3: CASSQIPPTSQGTDTQYF

size: NA
J: TRBJ2-7
D: NA
V: TRBV21-1
DNA: TGTGCCAGCAGCCCCCCGGACAGGTCACACCCATACTTCATGTACGAGCAGTACTTC
CDR3: CASSPPDRSHPYFMYEQYF

size: NA
J: TRBJ2-7
D: NA
V: TRBV5-1
DNA: TGCGCCAGCAGCTTAACCGGGACTGCCTTATCCGAGCAGTACTTC
CDR3: CASSLTGTALSEQYF

size: NA
J: TRBJ2-3
D: NA
V: TRBV5-1
DNA: TGCGCCAGCAGCTTGGACGAGATCACAGATACGCAGTATTTT
CDR3: CASSLDEITDTQYF

size: NA
J: TRBJ2-7
D: TRBD2
V: TRBV7-9
DNA: TGTGCCAGCAGCGTCTTAGCGGGAGGGAATTACGAGCAGTACTTC
CDR3: CASSVLAGGNYEQYF

size: NA
J: TRBJ2-5
D: NA
V: TRBV28
DNA: TGTGCCAGCAGTTTACCCCCCCCGGGGCGGGGAATTGAAGAGACCCAGTACTTC
CDR3: CASSLPPPGRGIEETQYF

size: NA
J: TRBJ2-7
D: TRBD1
V: TRBV10-2
DNA: TGCGCCAGCAGTTACGGACAGGGCTCCTACGAGCAGTACTTC
CDR3: CASSYGQGSYEQYF

size: NA
J: TRBJ1-4
D: TRBD1
V: TRBV19
DNA: TGTGCCAGTAAGAGAGGGGGACAGGCGACTTATAATGAAAAACTGTTTTTT
CDR3: CASKRGGQATYNEKLFF

size: NA
J: TRBJ2-3
D: TRBD1
V: TRBV5-1
DNA: TGCGCCAGCAGGTCGGGACAGGGGTCCCTACTAACAGATACGCAGTATTTT
CDR3: CASRSGQGSLLTDTQYF

size: NA
J: TRBJ1-5
D: NA
V: TRBV7-8
DNA: TGTGCCAGCAGCCCAGGGGGCAATCAGCCCCAGCATTTT
CDR3: CASSPGGNQPQHF

size: few
J: TRBJ2-1
D: TRBD2
V: TRBV7-3
DNA: TGTGCCAGCGCCTCTAGCGGGAGCGGTATGAGTGAGCAGTTCTTC
CDR3: CASASSGSGMSEQFF

size: NA
J: TRBJ2-3
D: NA
V: TRBV5-4
DNA: TGTGCCAGCAGCTTGGAGGACGGGGGAGCCACAGATACGCAGTATTTT
CDR3: CASSLEDGGATDTQYF

size: NA
J: TRBJ2-2
D: TRBD2
V: TRBV27
DNA: TGTGCCAGCAGTTTATCGGGGAGGGTTTTAGGCGGGGAGCTGTTTTTT
CDR3: CASSLSGRVLGGELFF

size: NA
J: TRBJ2-7
D: TRBD2
V: TRBV7-6
DNA: TGTGCCAGCAGCCTAGGGACTAGTAGGTACGAGCAGTACTTC
CDR3: CASSLGTSRYEQYF

size: NA
J: TRBJ1-5
D: NA
V: TRBV19
DNA: TGTGCCAGTAGTGACAAGGGGGATAGCAATCAGCCCCAGCATTTT
CDR3: CASSDKGDSNQPQHF

size: NA
J: TRBJ2-7
D: NA
V: TRBV28
DNA: TGTGCCAGCAGTTTAGGGCGGGCCCCCTACGAGCAGTACTTC
CDR3: CASSLGRAPYEQYF

size: NA
J: TRBJ2-5
D: TRBD1
V: TRBV4-1
DNA: TGCGCCAGCAGCCAAGATGGGACAGGGGGCCAAGAGACCCAGTACTTC
CDR3: CASSQDGTGGQETQYF

size: NA
J: TRBJ1-2
D: NA
V: TRBV10-3
DNA: TGTGCCATCAGTGAGTCGCGGGCTGCTACTAACTATGGCTACACCTTC
CDR3: CAISESRAATNYGYTF

size: NA
J: TRBJ2-7
D: NA
V: TRBV28
DNA: TGTGCCAGCAGTTCAGGACTCCCTGGCTCCTACGAGCAGTACTTC
CDR3: CASSSGLPGSYEQYF

size: NA
J: TRBJ2-4
D: TRBD1
V: TRBV6-1
DNA: TGTGCCAGCGGAGACAGGGGGAAAAACATTCAGTACTTC
CDR3: CASGDRGKNIQYF

size: NA
J: TRBJ1-1
D: NA
V: TRBV2
DNA: TGTGCCAGCAGTCGAGTTCTACAGGGTTGGAACACTGAAGCTTTCTTT
CDR3: CASSRVLQGWNTEAFF